This TCR beta chain was captured in a study of blood T cell repertoires in COVID-19. The overall study: Material from acute and convalescent COVID-19 was sourced from the United States, Italy and Spain.

The assay was immunoSEQ multiplex PCR, and TCRdb's table has in-frame clones only and misses some. Of some 85,000 clones listed, roughly four fifths are singletons. In germline, CDR1 is SEHNR, CDR2 FQNEAQ (reference sequence). CDR3 length: 14 residues. Between the trimmed V and J ends, which lost 8 bases and 3 bases, there was a span of 15 bases. This chain links TRBV7-9 with TRBJ2-3; weak D call: TRBD2 (6 bases). The sequence came from a woman at least 80 years old with active or convalescent COVID-19. The sample comprised peripheral blood. The CDR3 coding sequence is TGTGCCAGCCAGCAGGGAGGAGAGACAGATACGCAGTATTTT. Its translation is CASQQGGETDTQYF. The full variable domain, completed using reference TRBV7-9 and TRBJ2-3, is DTGVSQNPRHKITKRGQNVTFRCDPISEHNRLYWYRQTLGQGPEFLTYFQNEAQLEKSRLLSDRFSAERPKGSFSTLEIQRTEQGDSAMYLCASQQGGETDTQYFGPGTRLTVL.